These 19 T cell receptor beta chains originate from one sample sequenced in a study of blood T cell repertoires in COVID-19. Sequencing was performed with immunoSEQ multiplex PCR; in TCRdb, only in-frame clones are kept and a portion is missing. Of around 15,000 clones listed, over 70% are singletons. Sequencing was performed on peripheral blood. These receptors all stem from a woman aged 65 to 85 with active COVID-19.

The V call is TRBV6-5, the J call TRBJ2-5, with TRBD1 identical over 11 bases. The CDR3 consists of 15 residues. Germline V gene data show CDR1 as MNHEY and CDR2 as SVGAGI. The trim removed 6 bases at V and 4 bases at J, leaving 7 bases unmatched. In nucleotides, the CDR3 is TGTGCCAGCAGCTGGACAGGGGGCCAGGGAGAGACCCAGTACTTC. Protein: CASSWTGGQGETQYF.

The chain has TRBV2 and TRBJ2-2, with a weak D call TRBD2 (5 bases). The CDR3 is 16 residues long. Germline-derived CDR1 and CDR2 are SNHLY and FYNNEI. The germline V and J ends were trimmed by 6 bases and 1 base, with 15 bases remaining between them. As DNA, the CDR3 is TGTGCCAGCAGAGGAATGGGGAGATTGAACACCGGGGAGCTGTTTTTT. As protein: CASRGMGRLNTGELFF.

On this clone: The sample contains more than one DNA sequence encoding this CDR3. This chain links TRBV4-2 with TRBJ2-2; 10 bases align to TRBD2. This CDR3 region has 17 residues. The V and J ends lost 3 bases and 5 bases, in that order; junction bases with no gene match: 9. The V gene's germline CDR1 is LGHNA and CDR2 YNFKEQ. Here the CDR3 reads CASSQELLAGRTGELFF. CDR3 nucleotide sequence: TGTGCCAGCAGCCAGGAGTTACTAGCGGGAAGGACCGGGGAGCTGTTTTTT.

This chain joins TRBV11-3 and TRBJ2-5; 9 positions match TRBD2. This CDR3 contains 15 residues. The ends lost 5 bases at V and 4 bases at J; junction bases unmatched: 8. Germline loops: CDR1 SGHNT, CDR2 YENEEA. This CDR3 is CASSEGGRGRETQYF. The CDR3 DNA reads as TGTGCCAGCAGCGAGGGCGGGAGGGGGAGAGAGACCCAGTACTTC.

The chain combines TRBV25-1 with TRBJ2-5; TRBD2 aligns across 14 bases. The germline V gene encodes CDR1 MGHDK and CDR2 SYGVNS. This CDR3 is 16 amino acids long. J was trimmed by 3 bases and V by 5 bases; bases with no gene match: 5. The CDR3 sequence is CASSYGTSGSKETQYF. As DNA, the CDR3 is TGTGCCAGCAGTTACGGGACTAGCGGGAGCAAAGAGACCCAGTACTTC.

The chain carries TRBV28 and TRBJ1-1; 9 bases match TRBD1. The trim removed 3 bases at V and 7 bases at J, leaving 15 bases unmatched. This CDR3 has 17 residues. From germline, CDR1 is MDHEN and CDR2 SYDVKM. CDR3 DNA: TGTGCCAGCAGTTTGTTCCCCGGGACACAGGGGGCTGGTGAAGCTTTCTTT. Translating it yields CASSLFPGTQGAGEAFF.

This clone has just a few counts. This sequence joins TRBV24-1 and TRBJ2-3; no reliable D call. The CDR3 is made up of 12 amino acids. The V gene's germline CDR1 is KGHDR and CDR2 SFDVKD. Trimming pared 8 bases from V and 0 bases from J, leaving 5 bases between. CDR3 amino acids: CATTSSTDTQYF. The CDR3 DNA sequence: TGTGCCACCACGTCGAGCACAGATACGCAGTATTTT.

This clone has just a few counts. The CDR3 region has the DNA TGTGCCAGCAGCTTAGGAGGGGGACAGTTCTACGAGCAGTACTTC. Its translation is CASSLGGGQFYEQYF. This chain joins TRBV7-8 and TRBJ2-7, with TRBD1 matching over 7 bases. The V gene end was trimmed by 1 base and the J gene end by 3 bases; junction bases not matched to a gene: 6. The CDR3 runs to 15 residues. Germline lookup yields CDR1 SGHVS and CDR2 FQNEAQ.

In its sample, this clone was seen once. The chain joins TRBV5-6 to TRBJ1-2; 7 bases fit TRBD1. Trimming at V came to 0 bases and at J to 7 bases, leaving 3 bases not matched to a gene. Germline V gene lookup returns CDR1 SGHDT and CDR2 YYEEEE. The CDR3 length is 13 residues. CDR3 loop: CASSLERGLGYTF. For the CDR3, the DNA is TGTGCCAGCAGCTTGGAGAGGGGGCTTGGCTACACCTTC.

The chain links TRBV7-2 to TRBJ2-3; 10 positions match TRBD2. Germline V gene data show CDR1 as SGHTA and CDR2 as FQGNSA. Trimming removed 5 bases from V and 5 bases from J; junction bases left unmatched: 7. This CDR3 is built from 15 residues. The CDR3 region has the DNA TGTGCCAGCAGCCTTTGGACTAGCGGTCTAGATACGCAGTATTTT. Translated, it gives CASSLWTSGLDTQYF. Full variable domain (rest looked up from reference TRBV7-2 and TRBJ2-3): GAGVSQSPSNKVTEKGKDVELRCDPISGHTALYWYRQSLGQGLEFLIYFQGNSAPDKSGLPSDRFSAERTGGSVSTLTIQRTQQEDSAVYLCASSLWTSGLDTQYFGPGTRLTVL.

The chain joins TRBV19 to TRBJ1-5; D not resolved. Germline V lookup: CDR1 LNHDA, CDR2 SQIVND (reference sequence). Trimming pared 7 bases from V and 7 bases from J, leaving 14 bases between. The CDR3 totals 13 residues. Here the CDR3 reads CASTLREDQPQHF. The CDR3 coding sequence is TGTGCCAGTACTTTGAGGGAGGACCAGCCCCAGCATTTT.

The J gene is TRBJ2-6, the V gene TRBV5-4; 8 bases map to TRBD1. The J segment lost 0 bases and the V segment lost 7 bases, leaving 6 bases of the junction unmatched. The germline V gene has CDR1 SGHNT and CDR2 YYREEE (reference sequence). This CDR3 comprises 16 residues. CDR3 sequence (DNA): TGTGCCAGCCGCCAGGGGGCGCTCTCTGGGGCCAACGTCCTGACTTTC. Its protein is CASRQGALSGANVLTF. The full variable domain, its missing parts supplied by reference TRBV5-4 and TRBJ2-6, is ETGVTQSPTHLIKTRGQQVTLRCSSQSGHNTVSWYQQALGQGPQFIFQYYREEENGRGNFPPRFSGLQFPNYSSELNVNALELDDSALYLCASRQGALSGANVLTFGAGSRLTVL.

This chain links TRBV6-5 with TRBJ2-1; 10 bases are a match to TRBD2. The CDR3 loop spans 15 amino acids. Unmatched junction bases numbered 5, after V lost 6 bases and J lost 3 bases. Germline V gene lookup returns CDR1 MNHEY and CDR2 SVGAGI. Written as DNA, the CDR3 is TGTGCCAGCAGCCATCTAGCGGGGGACTACAATGAGCAGTTCTTC. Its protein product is CASSHLAGDYNEQFF.

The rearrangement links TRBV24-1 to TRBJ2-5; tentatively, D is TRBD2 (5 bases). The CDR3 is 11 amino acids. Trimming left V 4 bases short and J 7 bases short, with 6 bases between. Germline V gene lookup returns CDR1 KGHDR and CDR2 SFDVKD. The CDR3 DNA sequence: TGTGCCACCAGTGACCGGGGGACCCAGTACTTC. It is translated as CATSDRGTQYF.

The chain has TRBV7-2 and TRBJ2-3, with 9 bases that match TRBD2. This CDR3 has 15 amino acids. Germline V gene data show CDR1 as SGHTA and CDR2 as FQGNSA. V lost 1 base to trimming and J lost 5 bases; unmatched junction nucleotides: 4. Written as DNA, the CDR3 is TGTGCCAGCAGCTTAGAAGGCGGGAGGGAAGATACGCAGTATTTT. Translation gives CASSLEGGREDTQYF.

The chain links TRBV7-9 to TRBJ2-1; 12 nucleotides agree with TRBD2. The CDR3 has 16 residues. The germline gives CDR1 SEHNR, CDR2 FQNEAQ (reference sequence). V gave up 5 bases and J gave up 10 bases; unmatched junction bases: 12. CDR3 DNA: TGTGCCAGCAGCCCGGGAGGACTAGCGGGATCGGAGGAGCAGTTCTTC. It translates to CASSPGGLAGSEEQFF.

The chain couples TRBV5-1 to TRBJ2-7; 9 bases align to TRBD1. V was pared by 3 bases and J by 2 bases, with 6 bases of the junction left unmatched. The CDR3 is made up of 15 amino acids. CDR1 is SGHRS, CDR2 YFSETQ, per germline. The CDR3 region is CASSSTGGGPYEQYF. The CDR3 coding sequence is TGCGCCAGCAGCTCCACAGGGGGCGGGCCCTACGAGCAGTACTTC.

CDR3 nucleotides: TGTGCCAGCAGTTTTTCTGGGACAGGGGATGTAAGCTACACCTTC. Translated: CASSFSGTGDVSYTF. The genes are TRBV28 and TRBJ1-2; 10 bases are shared with TRBD1. This CDR3 has 15 amino acids. V lost 3 bases and J lost 9; bases outside the gene matches: 10. Germline V lookup: CDR1 MDHEN, CDR2 SYDVKM.

The CDR3 DNA follows: TGTGCCAGCAGTTTAGTAGTTAGCGGGAGACCAGATACGCAGTATTTT. Translated, it gives CASSLVVSGRPDTQYF. The chain joins TRBV28 to TRBJ2-3; 9 nucleotides line up with TRBD2. Germline CDR1 MDHEN, CDR2 SYDVKM. CDR3 size: 16 residues. The J segment lost 4 bases and the V segment lost 2 bases, leaving 7 bases of the junction unmatched.